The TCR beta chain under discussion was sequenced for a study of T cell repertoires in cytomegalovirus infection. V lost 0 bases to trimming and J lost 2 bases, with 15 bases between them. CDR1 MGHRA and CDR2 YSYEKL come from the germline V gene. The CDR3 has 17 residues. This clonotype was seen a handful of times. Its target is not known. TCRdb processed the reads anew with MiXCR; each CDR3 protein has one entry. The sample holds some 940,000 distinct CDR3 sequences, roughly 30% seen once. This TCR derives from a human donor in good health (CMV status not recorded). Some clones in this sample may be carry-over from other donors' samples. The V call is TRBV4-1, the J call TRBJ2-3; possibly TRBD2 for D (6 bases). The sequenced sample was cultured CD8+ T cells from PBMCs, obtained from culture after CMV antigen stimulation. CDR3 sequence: CASSQDGRGLATDTQYF. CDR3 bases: TGCGCCAGCAGCCAAGATGGACGGGGGTTGGCCACAGATACGCAGTATTTT.